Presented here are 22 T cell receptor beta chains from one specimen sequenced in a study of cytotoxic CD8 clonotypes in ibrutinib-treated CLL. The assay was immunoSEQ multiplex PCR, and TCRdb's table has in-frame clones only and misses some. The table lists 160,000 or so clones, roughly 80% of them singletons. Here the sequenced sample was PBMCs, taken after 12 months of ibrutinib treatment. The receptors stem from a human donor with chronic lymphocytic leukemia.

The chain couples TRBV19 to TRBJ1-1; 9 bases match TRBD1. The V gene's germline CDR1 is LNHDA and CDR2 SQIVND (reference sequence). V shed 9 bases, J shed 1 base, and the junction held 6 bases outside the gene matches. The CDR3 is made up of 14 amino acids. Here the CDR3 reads CASARGQGNTEAFF. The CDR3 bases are TGTGCCAGCGCTCGGGGACAGGGGAACACTGAAGCTTTCTTT.

CDR3 protein: CASSSHSGQGVKQYF. CDR3 DNA sequence: TGTGCCAGCAGCTCACACAGTGGACAGGGCGTCAAGCAGTACTTC. This chain uses TRBV7-8 with TRBJ2-7; 8 bases fit TRBD1. V dropped 4 bases and J dropped 8; count of bases not matched to a gene: 13. Germline loops: CDR1 SGHVS, CDR2 FQNEAQ. The CDR3 sequence is 15 residues long.

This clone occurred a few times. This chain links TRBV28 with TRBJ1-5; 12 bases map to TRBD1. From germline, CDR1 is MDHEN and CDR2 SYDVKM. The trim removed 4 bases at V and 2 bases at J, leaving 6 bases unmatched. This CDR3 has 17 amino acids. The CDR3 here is CASSSGTGGRGNQPQHF. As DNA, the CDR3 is TGTGCCAGCAGTTCCGGGACAGGGGGCCGTGGCAATCAGCCCCAGCATTTT.

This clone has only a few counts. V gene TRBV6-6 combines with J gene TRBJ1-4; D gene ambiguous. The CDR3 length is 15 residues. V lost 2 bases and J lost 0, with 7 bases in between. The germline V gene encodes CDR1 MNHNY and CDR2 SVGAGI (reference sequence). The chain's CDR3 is CASSYGQATNEKLFF. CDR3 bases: TGTGCCAGCAGTTACGGGCAGGCAACTAATGAAAAACTGTTTTTT.

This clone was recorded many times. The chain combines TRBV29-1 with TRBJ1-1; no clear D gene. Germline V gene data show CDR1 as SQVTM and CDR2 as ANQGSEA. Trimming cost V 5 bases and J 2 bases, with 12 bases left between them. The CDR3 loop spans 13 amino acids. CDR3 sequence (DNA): TGCAGCGTTAGAAACGGGGTTAACACTGAAGCTTTCTTT. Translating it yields CSVRNGVNTEAFF.

CDR3 in amino acids: CASSRENRGEKLFF. The CDR3 DNA sequence: TGCGCCAGCAGCCGGGAGAATCGCGGTGAAAAACTGTTTTTT. The chain links TRBV5-1 to TRBJ1-4, with D unresolved. CDR3 length: 14 residues. Germline V gives CDR1 SGHRS, CDR2 YFSETQ. Trimming pared 4 bases from V and 7 bases from J, leaving 14 bases between.

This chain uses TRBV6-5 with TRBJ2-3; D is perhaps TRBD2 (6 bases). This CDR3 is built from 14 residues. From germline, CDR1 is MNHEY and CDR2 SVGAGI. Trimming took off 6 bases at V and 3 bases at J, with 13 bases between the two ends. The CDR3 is CASRRRVSTDTQYF. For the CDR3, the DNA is TGTGCCAGCAGGAGGAGGGTTTCGACAGATACGCAGTATTTT.

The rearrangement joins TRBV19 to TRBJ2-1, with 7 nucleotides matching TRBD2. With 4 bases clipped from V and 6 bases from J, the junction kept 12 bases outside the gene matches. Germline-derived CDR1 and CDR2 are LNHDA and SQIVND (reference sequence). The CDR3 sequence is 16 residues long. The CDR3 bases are TGTGCCAGTAGTACCCCCCGAGGGAGGGCCCCCAATGAGCAGTTCTTC. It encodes CASSTPRGRAPNEQFF.

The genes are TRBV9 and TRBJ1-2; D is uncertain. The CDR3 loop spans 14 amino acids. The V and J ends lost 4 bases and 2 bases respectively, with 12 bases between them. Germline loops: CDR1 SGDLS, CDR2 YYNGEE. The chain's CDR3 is CASSPQRQNYGYTF. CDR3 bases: TGTGCCAGCAGCCCCCAGCGGCAGAACTATGGCTACACCTTC.

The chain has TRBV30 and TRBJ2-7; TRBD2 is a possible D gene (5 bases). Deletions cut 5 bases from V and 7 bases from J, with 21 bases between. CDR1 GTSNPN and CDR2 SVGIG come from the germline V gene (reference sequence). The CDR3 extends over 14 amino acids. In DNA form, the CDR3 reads TGTGCCTGGGCCTCCGGTGCAGGCGGCGGGGAGCAGTACTTC. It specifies CAWASGAGGGEQYF.

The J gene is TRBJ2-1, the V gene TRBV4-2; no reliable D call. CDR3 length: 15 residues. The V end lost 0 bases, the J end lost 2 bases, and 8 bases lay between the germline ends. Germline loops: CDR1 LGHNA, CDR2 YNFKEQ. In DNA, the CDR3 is TGTGCCAGCAGCCAAGATGTCCGACCCTACAATGAGCAGTTCTTC. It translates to CASSQDVRPYNEQFF.

The DNA for the CDR3 is TGTGCCAGCAGTCCTGGGACTAGCGGGAGGGCCTACAATGAGCAGTTCTTC. Amino acids: CASSPGTSGRAYNEQFF. This chain joins TRBV27 and TRBJ2-1, with 16 bases identical to TRBD2. The CDR3 is 17 amino acids. CDR1 and CDR2 (germline): MNHEY, SMNVEV (reference sequence). The V segment lost 5 bases and the J segment 2 bases; nucleotides outside the gene matches: 3.

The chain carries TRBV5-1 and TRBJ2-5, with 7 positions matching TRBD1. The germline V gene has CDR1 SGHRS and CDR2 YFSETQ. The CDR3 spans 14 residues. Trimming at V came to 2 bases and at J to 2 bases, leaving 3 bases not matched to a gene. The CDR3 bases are TGCGCCAGCAGCTTCGACAGGGTTCAAGAGACCCAGTACTTC. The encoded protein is CASSFDRVQETQYF.

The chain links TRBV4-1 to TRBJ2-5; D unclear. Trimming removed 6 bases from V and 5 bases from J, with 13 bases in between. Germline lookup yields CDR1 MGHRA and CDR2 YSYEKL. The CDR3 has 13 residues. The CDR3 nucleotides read TGCGCCAGCAGTCTGACATACGGGGAGACCCAGTACTTC. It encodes CASSLTYGETQYF.

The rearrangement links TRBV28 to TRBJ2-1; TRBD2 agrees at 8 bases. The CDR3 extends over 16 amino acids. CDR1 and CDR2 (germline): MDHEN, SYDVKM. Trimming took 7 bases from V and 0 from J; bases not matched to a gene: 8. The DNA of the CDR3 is TGTGCCAGCAAGATCGGGGGGGGAAACTCCTACAATGAGCAGTTCTTC. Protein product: CASKIGGGNSYNEQFF.

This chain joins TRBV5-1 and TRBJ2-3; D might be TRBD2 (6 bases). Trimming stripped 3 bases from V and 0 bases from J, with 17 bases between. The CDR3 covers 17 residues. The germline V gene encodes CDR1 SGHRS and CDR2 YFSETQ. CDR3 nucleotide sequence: TGCGCCAGCAGCTCCCCGTCGGGGGAGGCGAGCACAGATACGCAGTATTTT. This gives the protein CASSSPSGEASTDTQYF.

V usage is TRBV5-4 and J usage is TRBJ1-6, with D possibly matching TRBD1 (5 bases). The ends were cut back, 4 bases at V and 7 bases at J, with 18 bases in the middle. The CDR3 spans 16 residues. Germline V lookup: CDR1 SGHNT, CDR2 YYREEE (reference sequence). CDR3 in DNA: TGTGCCAGCAGCCAAGATGTAAGGGGTGGCAATTCACCCCTCCACTTT. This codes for CASSQDVRGGNSPLHF.

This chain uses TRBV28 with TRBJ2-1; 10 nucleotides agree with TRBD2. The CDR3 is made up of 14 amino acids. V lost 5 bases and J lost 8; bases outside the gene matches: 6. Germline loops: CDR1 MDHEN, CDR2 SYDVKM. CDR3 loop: CASSRLAGVDEQFF. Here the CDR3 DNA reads TGTGCCAGCAGTCGCCTAGCGGGAGTGGATGAGCAGTTCTTC.

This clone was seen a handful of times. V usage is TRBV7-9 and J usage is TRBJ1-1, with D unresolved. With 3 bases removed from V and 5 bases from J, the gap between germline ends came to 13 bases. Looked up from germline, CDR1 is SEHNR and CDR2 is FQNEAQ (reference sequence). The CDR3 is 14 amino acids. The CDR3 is CASSLAMVETEAFF. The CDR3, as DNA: TGTGCCAGCAGCTTGGCGATGGTGGAGACTGAAGCTTTCTTT.

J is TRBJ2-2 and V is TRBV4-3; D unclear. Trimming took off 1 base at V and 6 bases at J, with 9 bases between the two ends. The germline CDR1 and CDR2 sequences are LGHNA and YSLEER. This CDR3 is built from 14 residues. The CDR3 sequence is CASSQGVTSGELFF. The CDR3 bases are TGCGCCAGCAGCCAAGGGGTTACGTCCGGGGAGCTGTTTTTT.

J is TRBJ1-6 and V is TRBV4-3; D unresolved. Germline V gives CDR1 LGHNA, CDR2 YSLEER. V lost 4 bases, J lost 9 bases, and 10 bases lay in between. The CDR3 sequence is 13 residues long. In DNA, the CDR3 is TGCGCCAGCAGCCCGGGCAAATCTTCACCCCTCCACTTT. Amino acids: CASSPGKSSPLHF.

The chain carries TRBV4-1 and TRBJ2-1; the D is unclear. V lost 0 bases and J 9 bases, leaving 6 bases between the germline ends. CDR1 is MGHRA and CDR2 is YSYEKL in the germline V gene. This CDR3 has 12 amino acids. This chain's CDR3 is CASSQENGEQFF. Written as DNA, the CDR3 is TGCGCCAGCAGCCAAGAGAATGGTGAGCAGTTCTTC.